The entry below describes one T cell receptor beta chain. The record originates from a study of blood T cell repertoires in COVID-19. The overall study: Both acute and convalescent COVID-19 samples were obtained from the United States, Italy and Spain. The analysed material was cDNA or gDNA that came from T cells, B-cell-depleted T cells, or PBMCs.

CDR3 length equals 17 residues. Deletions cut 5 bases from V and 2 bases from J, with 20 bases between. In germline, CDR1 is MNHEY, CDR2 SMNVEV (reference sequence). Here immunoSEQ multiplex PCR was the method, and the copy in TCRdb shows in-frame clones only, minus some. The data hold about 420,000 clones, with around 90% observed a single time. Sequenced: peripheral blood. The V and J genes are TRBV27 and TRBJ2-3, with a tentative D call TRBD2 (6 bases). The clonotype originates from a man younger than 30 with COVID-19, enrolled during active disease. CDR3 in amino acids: CASSNSGTHVFTDTQYF. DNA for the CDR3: TGTGCCAGCAGTAACTCCGGGACTCATGTATTCACAGATACGCAGTATTTT.